This T cell receptor (beta chain) comes out of a study of blood T cells in healthy people across ages. The study, taken as a whole, reports: The study could not conclusively compare naive and antigen-experienced cells, given its unsorted PBMCs. Long-lived donors exceeded aged donors in naive CD4+ cells and diversity.

Worth noting for this clonotype: Its antigen is not known.

Trimming removed 2 bases from V and 0 bases from J; junction bases left unmatched: 5. Per germline, CDR1 SGHAT and CDR2 FQNNGV. The CDR3 has 17 residues. Combining a sample-barcoded 5' primer with a J-beta primer mix, a second PCR ran for 7 to 11 cycles. TCRdb independently ran MiXCR on the 5' RACE reads; one entry per CDR3 protein. The sample has over 750,000 distinct CDR3 sequences, 25% seen once. The data were also submitted as part of a second study, on T cells of mothers and their children. As that study records: Each child gave approximately 2.8 million TCR beta CDR3 reads (each mother, over 9 million).

This clonotype originated in a boy aged 5-17 years in good health. The sequencing sample was made of blood. The chain links TRBV11-2 to TRBJ2-1; 9 nucleotides agree with TRBD2. In nucleotides, the CDR3 is TGTGCCAGCAGCTTACCGATAGCGGGAGCCTCCTACAATGAGCAGTTCTTC. This sequence encodes CASSLPIAGASYNEQFF.